Described below is a single TCR beta chain sequence and its context. Per the authors' pipeline: How many nucleated cells were present was estimated from reference gene primer amplification. Sequenced by immunoSEQ multiplex PCR; TCRdb stores in-frame clones only, minus some. For V, J and clone size, that table is used; D and trimming come from the DNA. Of a few hundred thousand clones listed, just under 85% are singletons. In assigning cohorts, the study relied on participant-reported clinical history. The study counted Cohort 3 donors as recovered given two negative PCRs, clearance, or symptom resolution. The data belong to a study of blood T cell repertoires in COVID-19. Germline CDR1 reads MGHRA; CDR2 reads YSYEKL. V was pared by 1 base and J by 0 bases, with 13 bases between. The CDR3 has 16 amino acids.

Sequencing was carried out using PBMCs or T cells enriched from blood (not recorded which). The rearrangement links TRBV4-1 to TRBJ2-7; D is perhaps TRBD2 (5 bases). The receptor was isolated from a man aged 35 to 55 who had recovered from COVID-19. The chain's CDR3 is CASSQARTFSSYEQYF. The CDR3 DNA is TGCGCCAGCAGCCAAGCCCGGACTTTTAGCTCCTACGAGCAGTACTTC.